This T cell receptor (beta chain) was sequenced for a study of metastatic and nonmetastatic thyroid tumors. This CDR3 has 16 amino acids. In germline, CDR1 is SGHRS, CDR2 YFSETQ. V lost 4 bases, J lost 3 bases, and 16 bases lay in between. TCRdb reanalyzed the PCR reads via MiXCR. Seen here are 25,000 to 35,000 clones, around 15% observed once, and the top ten hold about 4.5%. Before thyroid surgery, none of the patients had received any treatment. At least ten counts were recorded for this clone. This clonotype was sampled from a female donor with papillary thyroid cancer or a benign thyroid nodule (not recorded which). Some clones in this sample may be carry-over from other donors' samples. The source material was blood. The V call is TRBV5-1, the J call TRBJ1-4, with a weak D call TRBD1 (6 bases). The CDR3 bases are TGCGCCAGCAGCCTAATCGGACAGACGCCTAATGAAAAACTGTTTTTT. Its translation is CASSLIGQTPNEKLFF.